One sample yielded the 27 T cell receptor beta chains listed below, sequenced in a study of shared clonotypes between healthy human individuals. The data were produced by immunoSEQ multiplex PCR, yet TCRdb's version contains in-frame clones alone and is incomplete. This sample carries 450,000 to 600,000 clones, approximately 79% of them seen once, and the ten largest clones take roughly 12%. The sequenced sample was PBMCs. The receptors come from a woman in her 40s in good health. Some clones in this sample may be carry-over from other donors' samples.

CDR3 nucleotides: TGTGCCAGCAGCCCGGCTCCTCGTGGAATAAATGAGCAGTTCTTC. It yields the protein CASSPAPRGINEQFF. J is TRBJ2-1 and V is TRBV2; D call uncertain. Trimming removed 6 bases from V and 7 bases from J, with 19 bases in between. The CDR3 spans 15 residues. Germline-derived CDR1 and CDR2 are SNHLY and FYNNEI.

As to this clone: Compared with germline, one end of the junction differs, possibly owing to a read error. V and J are TRBV30 and TRBJ1-2, with no clear D. This CDR3 has 11 amino acids. Germline CDR1 GTSNPN, CDR2 SVGIG (reference sequence). The CDR3, as DNA: TGTGCCCGGAGTTCCGGTGTCGGCTACACCTTC. Translation gives CARSSGVGYTF.

This clone was seen only a few times. This sequence joins TRBV15 and TRBJ2-7; TRBD1 agrees at 7 bases. From germline, CDR1 is LNHNV and CDR2 YYDKDF (reference sequence). This CDR3 comprises 17 residues. J was trimmed by 2 bases and V by 0 bases; bases with no gene match: 10. The CDR3 here is CATSRDRLTGNTYEQYF. CDR3 DNA sequence: TGTGCCACCAGCAGAGATCGGCTGACAGGGAATACCTACGAGCAGTACTTC.

The chain links TRBV6-1 to TRBJ2-7, with a weak D call TRBD2 (6 bases). The length of the CDR3 is 15 residues. The germline gives CDR1 MNHNS, CDR2 SASEGT. Trimming cost V 3 bases and J 3 bases, with 15 bases left between them. This CDR3 is CASSDRGLILYEQYF. CDR3 sequence (DNA): TGTGCCAGCAGTGACCGGGGACTCATACTCTACGAGCAGTACTTC.

In its sample, this clone was seen once. The rearrangement links TRBV6-1 to TRBJ2-7; D possibly corresponds to TRBD2 (6 bases). The CDR3 has 13 amino acids. Per germline, CDR1 MNHNS and CDR2 SASEGT. Trimming removed 5 bases from V and 5 bases from J, with 13 bases in between. This chain's CDR3 is CASSSSGVDEQYF. As DNA, the CDR3 is TGTGCCAGCAGTTCGTCGGGGGTCGACGAGCAGTACTTC.

This clone was seen once. The gene calls are TRBV5-5 and TRBJ2-7; 7 positions agree with TRBD2. This CDR3 is built from 14 residues. CDR1 and CDR2 from the germline V gene are SGHKS and YYEKEE (reference sequence). V shed 7 bases and J 6 bases; nucleotides not matched to a gene: 13. The CDR3 loop is CASAGVGWASEQYF. DNA of the CDR3: TGTGCCAGCGCGGGAGTGGGATGGGCTAGCGAGCAGTACTTC. Combining the CDR3 with reference TRBV5-5 and TRBJ2-7 gives the whole variable domain DAGVTQSPTHLIKTRGQQVTLRCSPISGHKSVSWYQQVLGQGPQFIFQYYEKEERGRGNFPDRFSARQFPNYSSELNVNALLLGDSALYLCASAGVGWASEQYFGPGTRLTVT.

This sequence joins TRBV28 and TRBJ2-2; D remains unclear. CDR1 and CDR2 from the germline V gene are MDHEN and SYDVKM. The CDR3 totals 15 residues. V was shortened by 2 bases and J by 2 bases, with 9 bases between the two germline ends. The chain's CDR3 is CASSLGQTNTGELFF. The CDR3 DNA follows: TGTGCCAGCAGTTTAGGGCAAACTAACACCGGGGAGCTGTTTTTT.

Comments on this clone: With a much larger clone just one base away, this may be a read error. V usage is TRBV29-1 and J usage is TRBJ1-1, with a weak D call TRBD1 (5 bases). The CDR3 extends over 13 amino acids. Looked up from germline, CDR1 is SQVTM and CDR2 is ANQGSEA. The V end lost 2 bases, the J end lost 4 bases, and 11 bases lay between the germline ends. The DNA of the CDR3 is TGCAGCGTTGAAAGGGGTGGGGGCACTGAAGCTTTCTTT. This sequence encodes CSVERGGGTEAFF.

With regard to this clone: Other nucleotide sequences in the sample specify the same CDR3. The chain recombines TRBV5-1 with TRBJ2-5; 11 bases map to TRBD1. J lost 5 bases, V lost 2 bases, and 5 bases had no gene match. Per the germline V gene, CDR1 is SGHRS and CDR2 is YFSETQ. This CDR3 region has 15 residues. The CDR3 DNA sequence: TGCGCCAGCAGCTTAAGGACAGGGGGCAGGGAGACCCAGTACTTC. This codes for CASSLRTGGRETQYF.

The chain employs TRBV21-1 and TRBJ2-2; the tabulated D call, TRBD1, remains unverified against the DNA. TRBV21-1 represents a pseudogene. The CDR3 is 15 residues long. The CDR3 sequence: CASSKARQRPGELFF. The CDR3 nucleotides are TGTGCCAGCAGCAAAGCGCGACAAAGACCCGGGGAGCTGTTTTTT.

V usage is TRBV15 and J usage is TRBJ2-1, with 8 nucleotides matching TRBD1. The CDR3 runs 18 residues. CDR1 LNHNV and CDR2 YYDKDF come from the germline V gene (reference sequence). With V trimmed by 0 bases and J by 5 bases, 12 bases remained unmatched. CDR3 in DNA: TGTGCCACCAGCAGAGAACAACTAGCTTCCAGGGGGCACAATGAGCAGTTCTTC. As protein: CATSREQLASRGHNEQFF.

Comment on this clone: This same CDR3 is encoded by further DNA sequences in the sample. The chain recombines TRBV5-1 with TRBJ2-5, with TRBD2 matching 10 bases. Per the germline V gene, CDR1 is SGHRS and CDR2 is YFSETQ. This CDR3 has 15 residues. After removal of 0 bases from V and 3 bases from J, the junction contained 2 bases not matched to a gene. This chain's CDR3 is CASSLGAGGEETQYF. The CDR3 DNA reads as TGCGCCAGCAGCTTGGGAGCGGGAGGGGAAGAGACCCAGTACTTC.

The chain recombines TRBV21-1 with TRBJ1-1. TRBV21-1 is recorded as a pseudogene. The CDR3 is made up of 16 amino acids. The CDR3 reads CASSKVGAAVGTEAFF. CDR3 nucleotide sequence: TGTGCCAGCAGCAAAGTCGGGGCGGCGGTTGGGACTGAAGCTTTCTTT.

This clone was recorded once. V is TRBV7-9 and J is TRBJ2-7; 9 positions match TRBD1. The germline V gene has CDR1 SEHNR and CDR2 FQNEAQ (reference sequence). The CDR3 is 16 residues long. V lost 5 bases and J lost 1; bases outside the gene matches: 9. The CDR3 loop reads CASSRARGQGSYEQYF. In DNA form, the CDR3 reads TGTGCCAGCAGCCGCGCCAGGGGACAGGGATCCTACGAGCAGTACTTC.

This clone was seen a single time. This chain connects TRBV15 to TRBJ1-2; D unclear. The CDR3 has 15 residues. V lost 0 bases, J lost 7 bases, and 15 bases lay in between. The germline CDR1 and CDR2 sequences are LNHNV and YYDKDF (reference sequence). CDR3 sequence (DNA): TGTGCCACCAGCAGAGATCGCCTGTCAGCCTCTGGCTACACCTTC. It codes for CATSRDRLSASGYTF. The variable domain in full, completed from reference TRBV15 and TRBJ1-2, reads DAMVIQNPRYQVTQFGKPVTLSCSQTLNHNVMYWYQQKSSQAPKLLFHYYDKDFNNEADTPDNFQSRRPNTSFCFLDIRSPGLGDTAMYLCATSRDRLSASGYTFGSGTRLTVV.

The rearrangement links TRBV19 to TRBJ2-3, with 12 bases that match TRBD2. J was trimmed by 5 bases and V by 5 bases; bases with no gene match: 20. Germline V gives CDR1 LNHDA, CDR2 SQIVND (reference sequence). The CDR3 loop spans 20 amino acids. The CDR3 sequence is CASSQARPSGLAGRIDTQYF. The CDR3 coding sequence is TGTGCCAGTAGTCAGGCGAGGCCATCCGGACTAGCGGGACGGATAGATACGCAGTATTTT. The full variable domain, completed using reference TRBV19 and TRBJ2-3, is DGGITQSPKYLFRKEGQNVTLSCEQNLNHDAMYWYRQDPGQGLRLIYYSQIVNDFQKGDIAEGYSVSREKKESFPLTVTSAQKNPTAFYLCASSQARPSGLAGRIDTQYFGPGTRLTVL.

The chain is built from TRBV6-5 and TRBJ2-7; a weak D match, TRBD1 (5 bases). The CDR3 runs 11 residues. V was trimmed by 8 bases and J by 4 bases, leaving 9 bases between them. From germline, CDR1 is MNHEY and CDR2 SVGAGI. The CDR3 DNA reads TGTGCCAGCGGCAGGGTTTACGAGCAGTACTTC. Its protein is CASGRVYEQYF.

This chain joins TRBV28 and TRBJ1-2; 9 nucleotides agree with TRBD1. This CDR3 spans 14 amino acids. V shed 2 bases and J 8 bases; nucleotides not matched to a gene: 6. In germline, CDR1 is MDHEN, CDR2 SYDVKM. CDR3 protein: CASSLVGQGLGYTF. In DNA, the CDR3 is TGTGCCAGCAGTTTAGTAGGACAGGGGCTCGGCTACACCTTC.

This chain links TRBV7-2 with TRBJ2-3, with 7 bases fitting TRBD1. The CDR3 is 14 amino acids. In germline, CDR1 is SGHTA, CDR2 FQGNSA. V dropped 1 base and J dropped 5; count of bases not matched to a gene: 3. The CDR3 spells CASSLGGGKDTQYF. In DNA, the CDR3 is TGTGCCAGCAGCTTAGGAGGGGGCAAAGATACGCAGTATTTT.

The V call is TRBV9, the J call TRBJ2-5; 10 bases fit TRBD2. CDR1 is SGDLS, CDR2 YYNGEE, per germline. This CDR3 is 16 amino acids long. J gave up 2 bases and V 0 bases, and 4 bases lay outside the gene matches. Here the CDR3 DNA reads TGTGCCAGCAGCGTAGCAGCGGGAGGGGGACAAGAGACCCAGTACTTC. It encodes CASSVAAGGGQETQYF.

This clone appeared once. The chain links TRBV7-2 to TRBJ2-7; 11 bases are a match to TRBD2. The J segment lost 5 bases and the V segment lost 2 bases, leaving 5 bases of the junction unmatched. Germline assignment: CDR1 SGHTA and CDR2 FQGNSA. CDR3 length: 15 residues. The CDR3 is CASSLQTSGIDEQYF. CDR3 nucleotides: TGTGCCAGCAGCTTACAGACTAGCGGGATTGACGAGCAGTACTTC.

In this sample, this clone turned up many times. The chain recombines TRBV5-4 with TRBJ1-1; weak D call: TRBD1 (5 bases). Germline CDR1 SGHNT, CDR2 YYREEE (reference sequence). The CDR3 is 13 amino acids. V gave up 2 bases and J gave up 5 bases, with 10 bases separating them. Here the CDR3 reads CASSFDRDTEAFF. The CDR3 region has the DNA TGTGCCAGCAGCTTTGACAGAGATACTGAAGCTTTCTTT.

The chain couples TRBV6-4 to TRBJ1-2; a weak D match, TRBD1 (6 bases). The CDR3 has 14 amino acids. Germline loops: CDR1 MRHNA, CDR2 SNTAGT. V gave up 5 bases and J gave up 0 bases, with 10 bases separating them. In nucleotides, the CDR3 is TGTGCCAGCAGTAATGGACAGCCTAACTATGGCTACACCTTC. The encoded protein is CASSNGQPNYGYTF.

This clone was seen more than once but under ten times. The rearrangement uses TRBV6-1 and TRBJ2-7, with a weak D call TRBD1 (6 bases). This CDR3 is 14 amino acids long. Germline V gene lookup returns CDR1 MNHNS and CDR2 SASEGT. Trimming cost V 2 bases and J 3 bases, with 11 bases left between them. The CDR3 sequence is CASSEQGNHYEQYF. The CDR3 coding sequence is TGTGCCAGCAGTGAACAGGGGAATCACTACGAGCAGTACTTC.

The gene calls are TRBV5-4 and TRBJ2-1; the D is unclear. The CDR3 consists of 11 residues. V lost 4 bases, J lost 4 bases, and 3 bases lay in between. CDR1 is SGHNT, CDR2 YYREEE, per germline (reference sequence). CDR3 sequence reads: CASSSYNEQFF. The CDR3 DNA reads TGTGCCAGCAGCAGTTACAATGAGCAGTTCTTC.

The V call is TRBV7-3, the J call TRBJ2-2, with D perhaps TRBD1 or TRBD2 (5 bases each). V was cut by 4 bases and J by 0 bases, with 6 bases left in between. This CDR3 contains 14 residues. Germline V gene lookup returns CDR1 SGHTA and CDR2 FQGTGA. The DNA of the CDR3 is TGTGCCAGCAGCTCGGGACCGAACACCGGGGAGCTGTTTTTT. This translates into CASSSGPNTGELFF. The full variable domain, completed using reference TRBV7-3 and TRBJ2-2, is GAGVSQTPSNKVTEKGKYVELRCDPISGHTALYWYRQSLGQGPEFLIYFQGTGAADDSGLPNDRFFAVRPEGSVSTLKIQRTERGDSAVYLCASSSGPNTGELFFGEGSRLTVL.

This rearrangement joins TRBV11-3 to TRBJ2-1; 12 bases map to TRBD2. V was pared by 5 bases and J by 8 bases, with 16 bases of the junction left unmatched. The CDR3 contains 18 residues. Germline loops: CDR1 SGHNT, CDR2 YENEEA. The CDR3 is CASSPGTSGSFLIDEQFF. The CDR3 nucleotides are TGTGCCAGCAGCCCGGGGACTAGCGGGTCCTTCTTGATCGATGAGCAGTTCTTC. Full variable domain (rest looked up from reference TRBV11-3 and TRBJ2-1): EAGVVQSPRYKIIEKKQPVAFWCNPISGHNTLYWYLQNLGQGPELLIRYENEEAVDDSQLPKDRFSAERLKGVDSTLKIQPAELGDSAVYLCASSPGTSGSFLIDEQFFGPGTRLTVL.